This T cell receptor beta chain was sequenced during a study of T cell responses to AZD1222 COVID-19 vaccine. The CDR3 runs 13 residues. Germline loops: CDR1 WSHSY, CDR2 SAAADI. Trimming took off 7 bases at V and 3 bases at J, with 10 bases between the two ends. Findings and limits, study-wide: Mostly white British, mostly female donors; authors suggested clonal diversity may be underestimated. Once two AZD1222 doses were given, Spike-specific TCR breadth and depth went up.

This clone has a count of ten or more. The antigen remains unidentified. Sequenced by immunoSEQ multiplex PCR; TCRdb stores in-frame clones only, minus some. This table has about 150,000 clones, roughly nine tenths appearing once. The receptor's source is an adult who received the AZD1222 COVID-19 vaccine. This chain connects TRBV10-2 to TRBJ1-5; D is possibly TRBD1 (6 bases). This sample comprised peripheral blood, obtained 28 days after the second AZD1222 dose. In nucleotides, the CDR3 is TGCGCCAGCACAGGACAGCCCAATCAGCCCCAGCATTTT. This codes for CASTGQPNQPQHF.